A single T cell receptor (beta chain) is shown here with its context. The CDR3 runs 16 residues. Germline V gives CDR1 SGDLS, CDR2 YYNGEE. Unmatched junction bases numbered 6, after V lost 3 bases and J lost 0 bases. The data belong to a study of technical replicates of blood from a handful of donors. The data were produced by immunoSEQ multiplex PCR, yet TCRdb's version contains in-frame clones alone and is incomplete. Here the sample spans about 56,000 clones, more than 85% being singletons. The receptor was isolated from a human donor in good health. Some clones in this sample may be carry-over from other donors' samples. The chain is built from TRBV9 and TRBJ1-2; TRBD1 aligns across 9 bases. Specimen: PBMCs. The CDR3 nucleotides read TGTGCCAGCAGCGGGGGACAGGGTGGTCCTAACTATGGCTACACCTTC. Its protein is CASSGGQGGPNYGYTF.